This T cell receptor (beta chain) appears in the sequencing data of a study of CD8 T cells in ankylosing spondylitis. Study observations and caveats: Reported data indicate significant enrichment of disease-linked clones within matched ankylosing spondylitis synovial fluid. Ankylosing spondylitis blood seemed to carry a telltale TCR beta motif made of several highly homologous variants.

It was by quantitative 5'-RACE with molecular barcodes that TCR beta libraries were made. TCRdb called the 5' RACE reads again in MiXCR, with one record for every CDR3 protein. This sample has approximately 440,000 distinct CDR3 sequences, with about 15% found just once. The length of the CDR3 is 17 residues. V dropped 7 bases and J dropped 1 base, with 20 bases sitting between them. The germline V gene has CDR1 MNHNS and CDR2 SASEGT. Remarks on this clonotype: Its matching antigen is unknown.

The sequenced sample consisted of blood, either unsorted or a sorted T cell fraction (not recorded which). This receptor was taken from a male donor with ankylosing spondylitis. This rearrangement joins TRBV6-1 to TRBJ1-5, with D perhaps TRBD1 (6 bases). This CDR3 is CASTRGSSLQSNQPQHF. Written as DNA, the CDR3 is TGTGCCAGCACCAGGGGCTCCTCGCTCCAAAGCAATCAGCCCCAGCATTTT.